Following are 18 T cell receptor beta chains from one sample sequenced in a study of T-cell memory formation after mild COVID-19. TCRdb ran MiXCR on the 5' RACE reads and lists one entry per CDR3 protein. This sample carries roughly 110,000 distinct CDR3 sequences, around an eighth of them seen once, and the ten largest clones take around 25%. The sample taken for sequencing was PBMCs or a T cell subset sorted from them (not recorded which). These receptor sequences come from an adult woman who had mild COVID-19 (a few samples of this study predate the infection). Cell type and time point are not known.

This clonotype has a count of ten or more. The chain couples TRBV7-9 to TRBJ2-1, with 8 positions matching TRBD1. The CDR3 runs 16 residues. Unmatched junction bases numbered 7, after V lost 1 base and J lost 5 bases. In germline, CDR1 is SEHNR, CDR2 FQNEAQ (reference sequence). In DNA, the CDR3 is TGTGCCAGCAGCTTAGGGGGGGACAGGCCTAACAATGAGCAGTTCTTC. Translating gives CASSLGGDRPNNEQFF.

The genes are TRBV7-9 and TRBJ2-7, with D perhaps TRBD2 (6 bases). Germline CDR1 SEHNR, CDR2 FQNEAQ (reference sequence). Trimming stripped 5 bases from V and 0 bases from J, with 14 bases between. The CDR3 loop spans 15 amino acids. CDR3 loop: CASSHGRDPSYEQYF. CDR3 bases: TGTGCCAGCAGCCACGGGCGGGACCCCTCCTACGAGCAGTACTTC.

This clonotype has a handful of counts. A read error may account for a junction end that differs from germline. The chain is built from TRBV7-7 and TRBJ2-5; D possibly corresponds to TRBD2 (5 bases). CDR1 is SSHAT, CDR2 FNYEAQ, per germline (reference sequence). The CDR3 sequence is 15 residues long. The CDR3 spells CASSLAIGSQETQYF. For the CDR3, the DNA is TGTGCTAGCAGCTTAGCGATAGGGAGTCAAGAGACCCAGTACTTC.

CDR3 in DNA: TGTGCCAGCAGCCCTGGGTTCGAGGGGCGCAATGAGCAGTTCTTC. This codes for CASSPGFEGRNEQFF. The chain has TRBV4-2 and TRBJ2-1, with D possibly being TRBD1 or TRBD2 (5 bases each). The CDR3 covers 15 residues. CDR1 is LGHNA and CDR2 is YNFKEQ in the germline V gene. V was pared by 4 bases and J by 6 bases, with 16 bases between.

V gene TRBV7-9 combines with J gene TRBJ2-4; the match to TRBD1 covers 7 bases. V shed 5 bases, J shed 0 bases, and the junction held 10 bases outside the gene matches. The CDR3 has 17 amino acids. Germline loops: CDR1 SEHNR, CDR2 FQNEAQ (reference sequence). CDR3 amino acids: CASSQAGTDKAKNIQYF. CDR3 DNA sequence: TGTGCCAGCAGCCAAGCAGGGACAGACAAAGCCAAAAACATTCAGTACTTC.

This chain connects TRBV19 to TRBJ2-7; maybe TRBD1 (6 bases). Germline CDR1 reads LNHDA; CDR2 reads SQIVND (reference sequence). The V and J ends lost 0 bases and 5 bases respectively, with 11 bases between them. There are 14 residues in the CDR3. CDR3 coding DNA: TGTGCCAGTAGTATAGATTACAGGGTAAACGAGCAGTACTTC. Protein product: CASSIDYRVNEQYF.

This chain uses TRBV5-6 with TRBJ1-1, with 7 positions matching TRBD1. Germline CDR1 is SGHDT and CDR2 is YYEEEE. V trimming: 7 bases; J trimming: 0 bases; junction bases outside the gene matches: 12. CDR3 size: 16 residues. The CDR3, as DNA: TGTGCCAGCGGTAGATTCCGGGACAGCCTGAACACTGAAGCTTTCTTT. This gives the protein CASGRFRDSLNTEAFF.

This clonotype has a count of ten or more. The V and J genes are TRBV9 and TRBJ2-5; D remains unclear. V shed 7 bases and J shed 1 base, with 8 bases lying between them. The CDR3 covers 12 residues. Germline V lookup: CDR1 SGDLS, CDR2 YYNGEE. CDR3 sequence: CASGSGQETQYF. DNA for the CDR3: TGTGCCAGCGGAAGTGGCCAAGAGACCCAGTACTTC.

The CDR3 reads CASSFPSTSGNGKGELFF. As DNA, the CDR3 is TGTGCCAGCAGTTTCCCCTCGACTAGCGGGAATGGTAAAGGGGAGCTGTTTTTT. The chain carries TRBV12-3 or TRBV12-4 and TRBJ2-2; 11 bases are shared with TRBD2. Trimming took 3 bases from V and 8 from J; bases not matched to a gene: 14. This CDR3 has 18 residues.

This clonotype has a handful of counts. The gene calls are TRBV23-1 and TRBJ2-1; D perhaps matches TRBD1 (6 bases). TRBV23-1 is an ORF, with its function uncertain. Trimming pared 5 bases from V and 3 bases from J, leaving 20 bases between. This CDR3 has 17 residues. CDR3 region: CASSGRADRDNYNEQFF. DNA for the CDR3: TGCGCCAGCAGTGGTCGCGCCGACCGGGACAACTACAATGAGCAGTTCTTC.

The CDR3 nucleotides read TGTGCCAGCAGAGGGGAGGTAAGCTCCTACAATGAGCAGTTCTTC. Protein: CASRGEVSSYNEQFF. The chain is built from TRBV2 and TRBJ2-1, with a weak D call TRBD2 (6 bases). Germline-derived CDR1 and CDR2 are SNHLY and FYNNEI. The CDR3 is 15 amino acids. V was shortened by 6 bases and J by 0 bases, with 12 bases between the two germline ends.

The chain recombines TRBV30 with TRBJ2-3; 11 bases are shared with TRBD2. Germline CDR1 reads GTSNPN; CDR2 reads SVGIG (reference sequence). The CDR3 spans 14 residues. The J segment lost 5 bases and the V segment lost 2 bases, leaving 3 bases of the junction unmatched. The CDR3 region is CAWSPGTSGDTQYF. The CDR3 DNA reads TGTGCCTGGAGTCCAGGGACTAGCGGAGATACGCAGTATTTT.

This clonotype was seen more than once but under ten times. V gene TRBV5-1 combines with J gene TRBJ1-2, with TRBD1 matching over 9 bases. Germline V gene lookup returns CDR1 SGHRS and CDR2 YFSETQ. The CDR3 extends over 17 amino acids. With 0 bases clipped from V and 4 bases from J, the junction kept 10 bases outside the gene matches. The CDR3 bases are TGCGCCAGCAGCTTGGTCCTCGGGACAGGGAGCCCCTATGGCTACACCTTC. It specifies CASSLVLGTGSPYGYTF. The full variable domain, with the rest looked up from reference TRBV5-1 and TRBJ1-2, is KAGVTQTPRYLIKTRGQQVTLSCSPISGHRSVSWYQQTPGQGLQFLFEYFSETQRNKGNFPGRFSGRQFSNSRSEMNVSTLELGDSALYLCASSLVLGTGSPYGYTFGSGTRLTVV.

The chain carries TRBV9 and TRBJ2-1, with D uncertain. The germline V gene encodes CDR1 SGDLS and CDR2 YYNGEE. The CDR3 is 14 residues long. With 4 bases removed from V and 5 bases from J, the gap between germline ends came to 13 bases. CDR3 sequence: CASSPPVPHNEQFF. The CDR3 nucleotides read TGTGCCAGCAGCCCCCCCGTCCCCCACAATGAGCAGTTCTTC.

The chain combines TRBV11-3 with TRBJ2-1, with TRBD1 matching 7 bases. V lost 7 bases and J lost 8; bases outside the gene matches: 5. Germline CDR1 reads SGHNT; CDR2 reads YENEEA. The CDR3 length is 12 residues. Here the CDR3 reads CASKTGDHEQFF. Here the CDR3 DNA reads TGTGCCAGCAAAACAGGGGACCATGAGCAGTTCTTC.

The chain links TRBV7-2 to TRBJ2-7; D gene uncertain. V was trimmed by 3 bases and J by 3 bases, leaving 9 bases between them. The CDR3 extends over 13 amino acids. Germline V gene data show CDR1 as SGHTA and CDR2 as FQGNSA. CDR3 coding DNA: TGTGCCAGCAGCTTTTATCCCAACTACGAGCAGTACTTC. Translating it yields CASSFYPNYEQYF.

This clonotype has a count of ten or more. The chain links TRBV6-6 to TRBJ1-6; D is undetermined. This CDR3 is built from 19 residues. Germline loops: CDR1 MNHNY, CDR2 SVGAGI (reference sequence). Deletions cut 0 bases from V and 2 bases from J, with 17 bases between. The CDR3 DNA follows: TGTGCCAGCAGTTACTCGCTGTGGGAAGGAGGAACCTATAATTCACCCCTCCACTTT. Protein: CASSYSLWEGGTYNSPLHF.

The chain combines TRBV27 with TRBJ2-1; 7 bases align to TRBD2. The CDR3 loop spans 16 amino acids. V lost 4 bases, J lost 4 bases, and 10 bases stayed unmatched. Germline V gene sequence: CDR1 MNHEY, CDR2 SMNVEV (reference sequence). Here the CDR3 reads CASSSSPIGGYNEQFF. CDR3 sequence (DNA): TGTGCCAGCAGTTCCAGTCCTATCGGGGGGTACAATGAGCAGTTCTTC.